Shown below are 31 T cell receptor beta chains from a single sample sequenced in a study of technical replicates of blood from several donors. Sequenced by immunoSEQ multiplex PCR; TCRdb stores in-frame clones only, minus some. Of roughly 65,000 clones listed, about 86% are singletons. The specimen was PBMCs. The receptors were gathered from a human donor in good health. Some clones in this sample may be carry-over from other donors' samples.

CDR3 protein: CASSLGQGAVETQYF. DNA of the CDR3: TGTGCCAGCAGCTTGGGTCAGGGGGCAGTAGAGACCCAGTACTTC. The rearrangement links TRBV5-8 to TRBJ2-5, with 8 bases aligning to TRBD1. Trimming removed 0 bases from V and 4 bases from J; junction bases left unmatched: 5. Germline CDR1 SGHTS, CDR2 YDEGEE. The CDR3 has 15 residues.

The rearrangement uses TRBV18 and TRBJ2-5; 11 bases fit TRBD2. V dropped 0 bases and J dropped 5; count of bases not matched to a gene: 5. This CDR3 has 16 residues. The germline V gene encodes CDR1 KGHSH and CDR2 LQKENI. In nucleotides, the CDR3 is TGTGCCAGCTCACCACCTAGCGGGAGGGATCCGGAGACCCAGTACTTC. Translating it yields CASSPPSGRDPETQYF.

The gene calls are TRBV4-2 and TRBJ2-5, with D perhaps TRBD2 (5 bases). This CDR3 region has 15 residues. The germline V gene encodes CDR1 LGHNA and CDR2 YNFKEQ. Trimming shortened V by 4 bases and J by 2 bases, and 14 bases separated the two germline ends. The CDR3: CASSRTGGIQETQYF. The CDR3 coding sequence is TGTGCCAGCAGCCGGACCGGAGGCATACAAGAGACCCAGTACTTC.

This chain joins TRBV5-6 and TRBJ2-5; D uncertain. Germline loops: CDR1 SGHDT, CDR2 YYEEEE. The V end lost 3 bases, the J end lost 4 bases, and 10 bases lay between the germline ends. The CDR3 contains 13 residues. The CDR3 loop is CASSSTMRETQYF. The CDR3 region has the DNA TGTGCCAGCAGCTCTACTATGAGAGAGACCCAGTACTTC. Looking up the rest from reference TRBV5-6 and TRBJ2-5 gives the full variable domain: DAGVTQSPTHLIKTRGQQVTLRCSPKSGHDTVSWYQQALGQGPQFIFQYYEEEERQRGNFPDRFSGHQFPNYSSELNVNALLLGDSALYLCASSSTMRETQYFGPGTRLLVL.

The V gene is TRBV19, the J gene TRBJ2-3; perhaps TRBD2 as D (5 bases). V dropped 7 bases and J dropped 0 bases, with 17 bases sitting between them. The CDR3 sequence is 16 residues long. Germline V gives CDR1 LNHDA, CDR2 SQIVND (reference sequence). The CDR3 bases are TGTGCCAGTAAGAAGGACGGAGGAGTAAGCACAGATACGCAGTATTTT. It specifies CASKKDGGVSTDTQYF.

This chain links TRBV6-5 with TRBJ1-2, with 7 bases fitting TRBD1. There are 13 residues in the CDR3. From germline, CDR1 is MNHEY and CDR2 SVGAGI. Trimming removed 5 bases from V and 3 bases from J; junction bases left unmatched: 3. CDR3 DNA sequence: TGTGCCAGCAGTAAAGGACAGGACTATGGCTACACCTTC. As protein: CASSKGQDYGYTF.

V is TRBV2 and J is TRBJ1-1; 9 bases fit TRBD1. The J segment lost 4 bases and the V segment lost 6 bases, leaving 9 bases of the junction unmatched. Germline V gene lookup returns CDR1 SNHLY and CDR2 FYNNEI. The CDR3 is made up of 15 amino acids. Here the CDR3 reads CASRPNRGLITEAFF. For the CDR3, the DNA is TGTGCCAGCAGACCTAACAGGGGGCTCATCACTGAAGCTTTCTTT. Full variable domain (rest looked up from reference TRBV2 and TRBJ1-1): EPEVTQTPSHQVTQMGQEVILRCVPISNHLYFYWYRQILGQKVEFLVSFYNNEISEKSEIFDDQFSVERPDGSNFTLKIRSTKLEDSAMYFCASRPNRGLITEAFFGQGTRLTVV.

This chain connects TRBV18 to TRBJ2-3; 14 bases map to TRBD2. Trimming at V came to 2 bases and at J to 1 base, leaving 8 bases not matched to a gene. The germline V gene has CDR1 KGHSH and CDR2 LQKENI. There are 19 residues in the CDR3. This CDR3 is CASSPSRTSGGPGTDTQYF. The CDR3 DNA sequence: TGTGCCAGCTCACCATCTCGGACTAGCGGGGGGCCGGGCACAGATACGCAGTATTTT.

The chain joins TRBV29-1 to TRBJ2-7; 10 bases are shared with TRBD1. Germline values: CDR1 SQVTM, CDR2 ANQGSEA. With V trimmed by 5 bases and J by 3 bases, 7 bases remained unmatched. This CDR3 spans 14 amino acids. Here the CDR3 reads CSVHSGTGDYEQYF. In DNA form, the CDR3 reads TGCAGCGTTCACTCCGGGACAGGGGACTACGAGCAGTACTTC.

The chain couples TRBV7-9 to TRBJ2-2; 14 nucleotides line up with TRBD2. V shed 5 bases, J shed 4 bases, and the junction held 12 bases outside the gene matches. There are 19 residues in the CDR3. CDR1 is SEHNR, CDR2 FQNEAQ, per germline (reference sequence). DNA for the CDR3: TGTGCCAGCAGCGTTCCGGGACTAGCGGGAGTAGGTGTCACCGGGGAGCTGTTTTTT. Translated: CASSVPGLAGVGVTGELFF. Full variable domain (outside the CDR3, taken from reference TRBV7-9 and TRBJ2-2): DTGVSQNPRHKITKRGQNVTFRCDPISEHNRLYWYRQTLGQGPEFLTYFQNEAQLEKSRLLSDRFSAERPKGSFSTLEIQRTEQGDSAMYLCASSVPGLAGVGVTGELFFGEGSRLTVL.

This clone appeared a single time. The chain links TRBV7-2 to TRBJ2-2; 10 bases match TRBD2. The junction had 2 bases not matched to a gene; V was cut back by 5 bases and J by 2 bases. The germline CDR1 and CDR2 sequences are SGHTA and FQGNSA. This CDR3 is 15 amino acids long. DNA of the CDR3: TGTGCCAGCAGCAGGACTAGCGGTAACACCGGGGAGCTGTTTTTT. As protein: CASSRTSGNTGELFF.

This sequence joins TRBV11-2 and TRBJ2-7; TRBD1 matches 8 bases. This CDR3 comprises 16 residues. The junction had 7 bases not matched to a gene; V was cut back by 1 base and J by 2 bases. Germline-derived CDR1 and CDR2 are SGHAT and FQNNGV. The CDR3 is CASSLVVGTGAYEQYF. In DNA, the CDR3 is TGTGCCAGCAGCTTAGTCGTAGGGACAGGCGCCTACGAGCAGTACTTC.

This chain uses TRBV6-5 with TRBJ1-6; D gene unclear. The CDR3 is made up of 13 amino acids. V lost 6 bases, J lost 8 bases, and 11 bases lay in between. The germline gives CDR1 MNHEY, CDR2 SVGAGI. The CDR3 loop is CASRRRHDSPLHF. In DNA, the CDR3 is TGTGCCAGCAGGCGAAGACATGATTCACCCCTCCACTTT.

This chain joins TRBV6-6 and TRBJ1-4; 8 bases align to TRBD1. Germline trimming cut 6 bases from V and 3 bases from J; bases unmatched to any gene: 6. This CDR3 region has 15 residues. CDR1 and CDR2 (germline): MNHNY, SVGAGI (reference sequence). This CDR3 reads CASRKQGVSNEKLFF. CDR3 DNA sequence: TGTGCCAGCAGGAAACAGGGGGTATCTAATGAAAAACTGTTTTTT.

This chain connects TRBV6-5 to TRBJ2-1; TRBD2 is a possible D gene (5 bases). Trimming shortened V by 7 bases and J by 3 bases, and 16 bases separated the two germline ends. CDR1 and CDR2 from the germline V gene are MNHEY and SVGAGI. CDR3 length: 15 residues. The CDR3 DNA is TGTGCCAGCATCCAAACGGGGATCGGCTACAATGAGCAGTTCTTC. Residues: CASIQTGIGYNEQFF.

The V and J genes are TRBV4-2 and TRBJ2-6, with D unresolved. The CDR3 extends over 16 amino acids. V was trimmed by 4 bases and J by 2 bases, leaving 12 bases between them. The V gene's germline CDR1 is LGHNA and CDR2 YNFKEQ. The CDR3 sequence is CASSRTVAAGANVLTF. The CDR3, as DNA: TGTGCCAGCAGCCGCACCGTAGCTGCTGGGGCCAACGTCCTGACTTTC.

CDR3 sequence (DNA): TGTGCCAGCAGCCCAACAGGGTCCTATGAAAAACTGTTTTTT. It codes for CASSPTGSYEKLFF. The J gene is TRBJ1-4, the V gene TRBV7-9; a possible D gene is TRBD1 (6 bases). The CDR3 runs 14 residues. Germline lookup yields CDR1 SEHNR and CDR2 FQNEAQ (reference sequence). The V and J ends lost 5 bases and 6 bases respectively, with 13 bases between them.

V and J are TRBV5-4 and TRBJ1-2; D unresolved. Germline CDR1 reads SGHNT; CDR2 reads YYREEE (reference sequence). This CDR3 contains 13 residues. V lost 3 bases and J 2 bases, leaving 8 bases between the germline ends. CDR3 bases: TGTGCCAGCAGCTCCGACGGGAACTATGGCTACACCTTC. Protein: CASSSDGNYGYTF.

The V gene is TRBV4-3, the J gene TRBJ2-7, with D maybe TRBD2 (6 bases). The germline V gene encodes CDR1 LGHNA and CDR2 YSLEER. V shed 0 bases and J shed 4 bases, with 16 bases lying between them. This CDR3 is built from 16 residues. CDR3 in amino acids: CASSQDLRGVNYEQYF. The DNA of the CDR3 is TGCGCCAGCAGCCAAGATCTGCGGGGAGTGAATTACGAGCAGTACTTC.

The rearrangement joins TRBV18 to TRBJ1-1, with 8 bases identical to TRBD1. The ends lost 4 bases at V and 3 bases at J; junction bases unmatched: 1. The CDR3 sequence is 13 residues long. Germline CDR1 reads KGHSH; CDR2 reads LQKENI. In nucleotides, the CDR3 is TGTGCCAGCTCACAGGACAGGGACACTGAAGCTTTCTTT. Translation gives CASSQDRDTEAFF.

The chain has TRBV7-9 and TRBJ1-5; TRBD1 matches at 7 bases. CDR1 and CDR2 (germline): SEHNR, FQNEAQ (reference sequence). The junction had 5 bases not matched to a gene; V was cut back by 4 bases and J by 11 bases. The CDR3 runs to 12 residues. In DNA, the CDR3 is TGTGCCAGCAGCTCTTCAGGGGGGTCCCAGCATTTT. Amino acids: CASSSSGGSQHF. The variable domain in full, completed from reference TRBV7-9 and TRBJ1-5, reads DTGVSQNPRHKITKRGQNVTFRCDPISEHNRLYWYRQTLGQGPEFLTYFQNEAQLEKSRLLSDRFSAERPKGSFSTLEIQRTEQGDSAMYLCASSSSGGSQHFGDGTRLSIL.

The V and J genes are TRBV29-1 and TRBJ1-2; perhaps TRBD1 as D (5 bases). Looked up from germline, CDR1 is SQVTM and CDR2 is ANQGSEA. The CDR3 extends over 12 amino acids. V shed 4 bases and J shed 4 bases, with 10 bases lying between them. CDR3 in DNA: TGCAGCGTTGGCCAGGGCGGCTATGGCTACACCTTC. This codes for CSVGQGGYGYTF.

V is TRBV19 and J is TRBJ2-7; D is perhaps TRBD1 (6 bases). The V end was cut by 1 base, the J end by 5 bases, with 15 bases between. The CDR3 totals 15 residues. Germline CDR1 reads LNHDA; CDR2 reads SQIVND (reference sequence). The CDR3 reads CASSIAPQGLHEQYF. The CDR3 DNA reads TGTGCCAGTAGTATAGCCCCCCAGGGGCTCCACGAGCAGTACTTC. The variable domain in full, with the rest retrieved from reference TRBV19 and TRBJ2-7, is DGGITQSPKYLFRKEGQNVTLSCEQNLNHDAMYWYRQDPGQGLRLIYYSQIVNDFQKGDIAEGYSVSREKKESFPLTVTSAQKNPTAFYLCASSIAPQGLHEQYFGPGTRLTVT.

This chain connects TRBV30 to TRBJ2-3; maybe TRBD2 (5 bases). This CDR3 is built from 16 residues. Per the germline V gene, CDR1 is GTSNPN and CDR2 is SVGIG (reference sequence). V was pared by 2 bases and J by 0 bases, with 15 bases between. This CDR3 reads CAWSPSQAASTDTQYF. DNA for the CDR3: TGTGCCTGGAGTCCCTCTCAAGCGGCTAGCACAGATACGCAGTATTTT.

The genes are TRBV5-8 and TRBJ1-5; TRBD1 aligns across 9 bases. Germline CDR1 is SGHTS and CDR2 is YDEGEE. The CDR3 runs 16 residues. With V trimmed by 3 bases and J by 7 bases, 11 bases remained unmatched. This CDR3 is CASSSIPGQGLQPQHF. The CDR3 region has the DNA TGTGCCAGCAGCTCGATCCCGGGACAGGGTTTGCAGCCCCAGCATTTT.

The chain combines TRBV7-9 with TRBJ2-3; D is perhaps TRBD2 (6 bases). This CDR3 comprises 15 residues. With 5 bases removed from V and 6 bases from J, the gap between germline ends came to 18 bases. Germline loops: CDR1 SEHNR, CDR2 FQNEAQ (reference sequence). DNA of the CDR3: TGTGCCAGCAGCCCCGGGGGTTTCGAGGGCGATACGCAGTATTTT. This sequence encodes CASSPGGFEGDTQYF.

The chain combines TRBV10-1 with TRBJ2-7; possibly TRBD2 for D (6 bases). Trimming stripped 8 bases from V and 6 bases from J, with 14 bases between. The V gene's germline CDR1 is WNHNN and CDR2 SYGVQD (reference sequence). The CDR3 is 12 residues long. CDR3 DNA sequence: TGCGCCAGCCCTGGAGGGGTAGGCGAGCAGTACTTC. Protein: CASPGGVGEQYF.

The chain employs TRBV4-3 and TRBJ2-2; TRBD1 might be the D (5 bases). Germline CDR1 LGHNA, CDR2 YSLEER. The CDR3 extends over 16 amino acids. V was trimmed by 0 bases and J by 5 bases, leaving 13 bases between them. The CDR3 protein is CASSQDRQGRTGELFF. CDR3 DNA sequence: TGCGCCAGCAGCCAAGATAGGCAGGGAAGGACCGGGGAGCTGTTTTTT.

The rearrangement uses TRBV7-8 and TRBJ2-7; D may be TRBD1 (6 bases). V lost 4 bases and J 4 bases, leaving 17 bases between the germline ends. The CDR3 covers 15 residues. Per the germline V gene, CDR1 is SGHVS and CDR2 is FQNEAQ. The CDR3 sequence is CASSYGLGARYEQYF. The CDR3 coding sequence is TGTGCCAGCAGCTATGGCCTGGGGGCGAGATACGAGCAGTACTTC.

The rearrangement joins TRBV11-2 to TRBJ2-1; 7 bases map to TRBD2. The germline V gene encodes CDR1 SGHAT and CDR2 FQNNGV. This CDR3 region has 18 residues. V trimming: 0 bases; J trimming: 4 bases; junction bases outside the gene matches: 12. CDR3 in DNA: TGTGCCAGCAGCTTAGATGACCGCGCGGGGGTAAGGTACAATGAGCAGTTCTTC. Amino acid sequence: CASSLDDRAGVRYNEQFF. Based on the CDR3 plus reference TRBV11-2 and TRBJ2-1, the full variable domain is EAGVAQSPRYKIIEKRQSVAFWCNPISGHATLYWYQQILGQGPKLLIQFQNNGVVDDSQLPKDRFSAERLKGVDSTLKIQPAKLEDSAVYLCASSLDDRAGVRYNEQFFGPGTRLTVL.

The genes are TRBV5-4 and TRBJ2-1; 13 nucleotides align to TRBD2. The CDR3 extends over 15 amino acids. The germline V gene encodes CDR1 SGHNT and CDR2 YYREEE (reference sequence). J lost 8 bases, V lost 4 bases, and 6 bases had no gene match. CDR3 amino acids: CASSPTSGRADEQFF. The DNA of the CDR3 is TGTGCCAGCAGCCCAACTAGCGGGAGGGCCGATGAGCAGTTCTTC.